One sample yielded the 9 T cell receptor beta chains listed below, sequenced in a study of early T cells in non-severe SARS-CoV-2 infection. TCRdb reprocessed the 5' RACE reads with MiXCR, giving one entry per CDR3 protein. The table shows tens of thousands of distinct CDR3 sequences, with about 12% occurring only once. The sample was whole blood. These TCRs come from an adult who was a healthcare worker with PCR-confirmed SARS-CoV-2 infection or an uninfected control (not recorded which).

This clonotype showed up many times. This chain connects TRBV4-2 to TRBJ2-7; D remains ambiguous. Germline CDR1 is LGHNA and CDR2 is YNFKEQ. Trimming removed 4 bases at V and 3 bases at J, with 16 bases between. This CDR3 has 15 residues. The chain's CDR3 is CASSRSDSDLYEQYF. Here the CDR3 DNA reads TGTGCCAGCAGCCGATCTGACTCGGACCTCTACGAGCAGTACTTC.

The chain uses TRBV27 and TRBJ2-1; D perhaps matches TRBD1 (6 bases). Trimming cost V 5 bases and J 5 bases, with 16 bases left between them. Germline CDR1 is MNHEY and CDR2 is SMNVEV (reference sequence). CDR3 length: 15 amino acids. DNA of the CDR3: TGTGCCAGCAGTCCACAGGGTTTTCCCAACAATGAGCAGTTCTTC. Amino acids: CASSPQGFPNNEQFF.

A few counts support this clonotype. The V and J genes are TRBV5-1 and TRBJ2-6, with a weak D call TRBD2 (5 bases). Germline-derived CDR1 and CDR2 are SGHRS and YFSETQ. This CDR3 has 18 residues. Trimming took off 5 bases at V and 0 bases at J, with 18 bases between the two ends. In DNA form, the CDR3 reads TGCGCCAGCAGTTACCGCGGGTCTGGACTCTCTGGGGCCAACGTCCTGACTTTC. This codes for CASSYRGSGLSGANVLTF.

The chain joins TRBV4-3 to TRBJ2-2; D perhaps matches TRBD1 (6 bases). CDR3 length: 14 amino acids. The germline V and J ends were trimmed by 6 bases and 4 bases, with 12 bases remaining between them. Germline assignment: CDR1 LGHNA and CDR2 YSLEER. The CDR3 bases are TGCGCCAGCAGACAGGGATCCTTCACCGGGGAGCTGTTTTTT. Its protein is CASRQGSFTGELFF.

This clonotype appeared many times. J is TRBJ2-3 and V is TRBV4-1, with D perhaps matching TRBD2 (5 bases). V was trimmed by 4 bases and J by 5 bases, leaving 13 bases between them. The CDR3 length is 14 residues. Germline assignment: CDR1 MGHRA and CDR2 YSYEKL. The CDR3 here is CASSLQRAEDTQYF. DNA of the CDR3: TGCGCCAGCAGCCTCCAGAGGGCGGAAGATACGCAGTATTTT.

This clonotype was counted many times. V gene TRBV28 combines with J gene TRBJ2-1, with TRBD1 as a possible D gene (5 bases). CDR1 and CDR2 from the germline V gene are MDHEN and SYDVKM. Between the trimmed V and J ends, which lost 7 bases and 6 bases, there was a span of 10 bases. The CDR3 consists of 12 residues. CDR3 region: CASNPGFNEQFF. The CDR3 nucleotides read TGTGCCAGCAATCCAGGGTTCAATGAGCAGTTCTTC.

This clonotype was seen a handful of times. The chain combines TRBV7-2 with TRBJ2-7, with TRBD1 as a possible D gene (6 bases). Trimming cost V 4 bases and J 7 bases, with 14 bases left between them. This CDR3 region has 13 residues. CDR1 and CDR2 from the germline V gene are SGHTA and FQGNSA. CDR3 nucleotide sequence: TGTGCCAGCAGCTCGAGGGCCCAGGGGGAGCAGTACTTC. This sequence encodes CASSSRAQGEQYF.

CDR3 DNA: TGTGCCAGCAGCGGTACTCGACACAATGAGCAGTTCTTC. It codes for CASSGTRHNEQFF. The J gene is TRBJ2-1, the V gene TRBV4-2; D is ambiguous. Germline loops: CDR1 LGHNA, CDR2 YNFKEQ. The ends were cut back, 5 bases at V and 5 bases at J, with 10 bases in the middle. The CDR3 is made up of 13 amino acids.

At least ten counts were recorded for this clonotype. The chain combines TRBV6-2 or TRBV6-3 with TRBJ2-1, with 13 positions matching TRBD2. The length of the CDR3 is 14 residues. After removal of 10 bases from V and 4 bases from J, the junction contained 4 bases not matched to a gene. Per the germline V gene, CDR1 is MNHEY and CDR2 is SVGEGT. The CDR3 region has the DNA TGTGCCACCCTGACTAGCGGGGGGTACAATGAGCAGTTCTTC. Translated: CATLTSGGYNEQFF.